This T cell receptor (beta chain) derives from a study of blood T cell dynamics during melanoma immunotherapy (dated by TCRdb to the early 2020s). A note on the overall study: All patients had metastatic melanoma and were given first-line pembrolizumab or nivolumab plus ipilimumab as standard of care in the United Kingdom. To find early correlates of response, the study profiled the peripheral T cell receptor repertoires of patients with metastatic melanoma both before and after one cycle of checkpoint inhibitor therapy. The training cohort was made up of consecutive patients, while a further independent group of patients from the same centre was pooled to form an external validation set.

The CDR3 runs 13 amino acids, cysteine and phenylalanine included. The read is trimmed to its CDR3 DNA, 39 bases read in frame from base 1. V is clipped by 5 bases and J by 0 bases, and the sequence between their germline boundaries is 7 bases long. CDR1 is given as MDHEN and CDR2 as SYDVKM, both from the germline V gene. With regard to this clone: Its recognized antigen is unknown. Within one base of it there is no much larger clone, and no base qualities were kept.

Read against the paper, the sample's time point label means: pre-treatment baseline. Blood was sampled before treatment (T0) and at week 3 (W3), after the first cycle of checkpoint blockade. Except for a couple of patients with rapid clinical progression, response was assessed 12 weeks after the first infusion by RECIST 1.1; disease control meant complete response, partial response or stable disease. Patients were excluded for prior systemic cancer treatment, concomitant immunosuppressant therapy or synchronous other active malignancies. TCR beta was sequenced in both bulk PBMC and plasma cell-free DNA in order to track circulating cells as well as T cell turnover. PBMC were isolated from blood with Lymphoprep and SepMate tubes, followed by red cell lysis. QIAamp DNA Blood Mini kits were used to extract DNA from both PBMC and sorted T cell subsets. For every bulk PBMC sample, a fixed 350 ng of DNA was loaded. TCR beta CDR3 sequences were amplified from genomic DNA with the immunoSEQ TCRb Assay kit following manufacturer instructions. The KAPA Library Quantification Kit for Illumina platforms was used to quantify the pooled libraries by qPCR. Sequencing of the pooled libraries was done on an Illumina NextSeq 500, with clustering at about 0.6-1.1 pM. In the paper's pipeline: The TCR data were analyzed using immunoSEQ ANALYZER and the R LymphoSeq package. A rearrangement efficiency score was calculated as productive divided by the sum of productive and non-productive CDR3 sequences. Clonality was assessed using the Gini coefficient and diversity using the Renyi index at alpha=1, with pairwise comparisons between timepoints within each patient. In LymphoSeq, clonal relatedness was computed using an edit distance of 3, and repertoire similarity was computed using the Bhattacharyya coefficient. To classify response, a linear discriminant analysis based on week-3 changes in clonality and diversity was built with the R MASS and caret packages. What TCRdb holds here is the immuneACCESS table cut down to in-frame rearrangements. Part of the clones is not present; checked against another copy, under half of the missing clones reflect an unresolved V gene, and the others are unexplained. V, J and clone size reflect that table, while D and trimming were determined from the DNA. The sample table holds 10,000 or so clones, of which roughly nine tenths were seen once. Together, the top ten hold over 9.5% of the sample.

General findings and caveats noted by the study authors: Unlike progressors, patients who went on to achieve disease control showed a bifurcated reorganization of the PBMC repertoire at W3, with either increased clonality or increased diversity. The study could not determine whether the T cell clones driving repertoire changes were melanoma-specific or reflected general immune activation. The relatively small sample size was recognized as a factor that could limit how well the results generalize.

This receptor was taken from a human donor with melanoma. The material was blood, obtained from a patient treated with checkpoint blockade. The chain couples TRBV28 to TRBJ1-2; matching of 5 bases hints at TRBD1 as the D gene. The CDR3 corresponds to CASSPGSNYGYTF. The sequenced DNA: TGTGCCAGCAGTCCAGGGTCTAACTATGGCTACACCTTC.